This TCR beta chain was captured in a study of beta chain features in type 1 diabetes. Whole-study context: Patients were similar to healthy donors in age and gender (as well as in cell yields).

This clone has just a few counts. Its specificity is not known. Of the isolated RNA, all was reverse transcribed, and so the sequenced material was expressed TCRB transcripts. Profiled with immunoSEQ multiplex PCR; TCRdb holds only in-frame clones, not every one. This sample has 250,000 to 300,000 clones, with 8% found just once. Findings and caveats of the study: The study left unresolved whether HLA type influences TCRB rearrangement. There was a moderate but significant shortening of TCRB CDR3s in all four CD4+ subsets of Type 1 diabetes patients.

V dropped 4 bases and J dropped 8 bases, with 12 bases sitting between them. The germline V gene has CDR1 SQVTM and CDR2 ANQGSEA. There are 12 residues in the CDR3. The chain carries TRBV29-1 and TRBJ2-1; D unclear. This clonotype was sampled from a young woman in good health. Sequencing input: central memory CD4+ T cells from blood. The CDR3 loop reads CSVADGWDEQFF. Written as DNA, the CDR3 is TGCAGCGTTGCGGACGGTTGGGATGAGCAGTTCTTC.